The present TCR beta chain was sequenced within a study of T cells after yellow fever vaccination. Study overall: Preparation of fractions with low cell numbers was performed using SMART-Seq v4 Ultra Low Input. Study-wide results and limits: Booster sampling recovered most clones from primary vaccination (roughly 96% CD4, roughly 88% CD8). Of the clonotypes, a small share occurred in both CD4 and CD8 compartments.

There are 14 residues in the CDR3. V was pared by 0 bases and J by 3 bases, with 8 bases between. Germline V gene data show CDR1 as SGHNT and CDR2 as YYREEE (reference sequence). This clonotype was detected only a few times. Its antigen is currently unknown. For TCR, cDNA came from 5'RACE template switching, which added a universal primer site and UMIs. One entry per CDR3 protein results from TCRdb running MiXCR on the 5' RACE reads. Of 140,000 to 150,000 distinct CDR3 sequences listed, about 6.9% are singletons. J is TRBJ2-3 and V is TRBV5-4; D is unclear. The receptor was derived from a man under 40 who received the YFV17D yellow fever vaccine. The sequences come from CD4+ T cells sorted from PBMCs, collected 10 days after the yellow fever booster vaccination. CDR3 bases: TGTGCCAGCAGCTTGGCCGATGGGACAGATACGCAGTATTTT. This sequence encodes CASSLADGTDTQYF.